In its sample, the clone carrying this TCR beta chain was seen once. Its antigen is unknown. The CDR3 consists of 14 residues. CDR1 is LNHDA, CDR2 SQIVND, per germline (reference sequence). Trimming removed 5 bases from V and 5 bases from J, with 15 bases in between. The record originates from a study of graft-versus-host responses after intestinal transplantation. Whole-study findings and limits: Some GvH clones were seen earlier in gut or blood, suggesting intestinal origin.

TCRdb's copy holds only in-frame clones and misses some; the assay was immunoSEQ multiplex PCR. The table lists under 25,000 clones, about four fifths of them singletons. The source is a human donor who was the organ donor for an intestinal transplant. Sequenced material: unstimulated CD8+ T cells sorted from spleen or lymph node cells, taken before transplant. The chain uses TRBV19 and TRBJ1-1, with a tentative D call TRBD1 (6 bases). CDR3 region: CASSDGRGATEAFF. DNA for the CDR3: TGTGCCAGTAGTGACGGACGGGGGGCGACTGAAGCTTTCTTT.